These 11 T cell receptor beta chains share one sample of origin, sequenced in a study of T cell changes during pregnancy in multiple sclerosis. Assay used: immunoSEQ multiplex PCR; TCRdb lists only in-frame clones, some missing. This table holds about 44,000 clones, 80% to 95% found once. The sample here was CD4+ T cells from peripheral blood mononuclear cells, taken in the first trimester of pregnancy. The receptor set was obtained from a female donor with multiple sclerosis, enrolled in a pregnancy study.

The chain employs TRBV29-1 and TRBJ2-3, with 10 bases identical to TRBD2. The CDR3 length is 15 residues. Germline CDR1 is SQVTM and CDR2 is ANQGSEA. V shed 4 bases, J shed 4 bases, and the junction held 8 bases outside the gene matches. The CDR3 is CSVGRLAGVPDTQYF. CDR3 sequence (DNA): TGCAGCGTTGGGAGGCTAGCGGGAGTACCAGATACGCAGTATTTT.

The chain carries TRBV10-3 and TRBJ2-5; 7 bases line up with TRBD1. This CDR3 has 13 amino acids. V was pared by 10 bases and J by 2 bases, with 7 bases of the junction left unmatched. CDR1 is ENHRY, CDR2 SYGVKD, per germline. CDR3 region: CATAPGQQETQYF. The DNA for the CDR3 is TGTGCCACCGCGCCGGGACAGCAAGAGACCCAGTACTTC.

In this sample, this clone turned up a few times. The J gene is TRBJ1-1, the V gene TRBV5-1; TRBD1 agrees at 10 bases. The V and J ends lost 7 bases and 3 bases, in that order; junction bases with no gene match: 9. The CDR3 has 15 amino acids. CDR1 is SGHRS, CDR2 YFSETQ, per germline. CDR3 in amino acids: CASRKVGQGDTEAFF. In nucleotides, the CDR3 is TGCGCCAGCCGAAAAGTTGGACAGGGGGACACTGAAGCTTTCTTT.

The chain employs TRBV11-3 and TRBJ2-7; maybe TRBD2 (6 bases). Trimming removed 0 bases at V and 7 bases at J, with 10 bases between. Germline V CDR1 and CDR2: SGHNT, YENEEA. The CDR3 has 13 amino acids. The CDR3 reads CASSLEAGREQYF. CDR3 bases: TGTGCCAGCAGCTTAGAAGCAGGGAGGGAGCAGTACTTC. Combining the CDR3 with reference TRBV11-3 and TRBJ2-7 gives the whole variable domain EAGVVQSPRYKIIEKKQPVAFWCNPISGHNTLYWYLQNLGQGPELLIRYENEEAVDDSQLPKDRFSAERLKGVDSTLKIQPAELGDSAVYLCASSLEAGREQYFGPGTRLTVT.

The chain is built from TRBV5-4 and TRBJ2-5, with TRBD1 as a possible D gene (5 bases). This CDR3 has 14 residues. Trimming left V 4 bases short and J 5 bases short, with 15 bases between. Per germline, CDR1 SGHNT and CDR2 YYREEE (reference sequence). The CDR3 DNA reads as TGTGCCAGCAGCGACCTAGTGGGGCGCGAGACCCAGTACTTC. It encodes CASSDLVGRETQYF.

The rearrangement joins TRBV2 to TRBJ2-1; a possible D gene is TRBD2 (5 bases). The CDR3 extends over 15 amino acids. Trimming cost V 6 bases and J 0 bases, with 12 bases left between them. CDR1 SNHLY and CDR2 FYNNEI come from the germline V gene. The CDR3 loop reads CASSLTRPSYNEQFF. The CDR3, as DNA: TGTGCCAGCAGCCTAACTAGGCCCTCCTACAATGAGCAGTTCTTC. Full variable domain (missing parts from reference TRBV2 and TRBJ2-1): EPEVTQTPSHQVTQMGQEVILRCVPISNHLYFYWYRQILGQKVEFLVSFYNNEISEKSEIFDDQFSVERPDGSNFTLKIRSTKLEDSAMYFCASSLTRPSYNEQFFGPGTRLTVL.

This clone was seen only once. The chain combines TRBV11-2 with TRBJ1-2, with 8 positions matching TRBD1. The germline V gene has CDR1 SGHAT and CDR2 FQNNGV. The CDR3 contains 14 residues. J was trimmed by 7 bases and V by 1 base; bases with no gene match: 5. DNA of the CDR3: TGTGCCAGCAGCTTAGCAGGGGGCGTGGGTGGCTACACCTTC. This codes for CASSLAGGVGGYTF.

The chain combines TRBV29-1 with TRBJ1-2; TRBD1 matches at 10 bases. Trimming at V came to 1 base and at J to 4 bases, leaving 9 bases not matched to a gene. Per germline, CDR1 SQVTM and CDR2 ANQGSEA. CDR3 length equals 16 residues. This CDR3 reads CSVEGTGGKDSYGYTF. The CDR3 bases are TGCAGCGTTGAAGGGACAGGGGGTAAGGACAGCTATGGCTACACCTTC.

This chain links TRBV29-1 with TRBJ2-7; 10 nucleotides line up with TRBD1. The CDR3 extends over 13 amino acids. Trimming took 5 bases from V and 3 from J; bases not matched to a gene: 4. Germline V gene sequence: CDR1 SQVTM, CDR2 ANQGSEA. The CDR3 coding sequence is TGCAGCGTTTGGACAGGGGGACTCTACGAGCAGTACTTC. Amino acids: CSVWTGGLYEQYF.

This rearrangement joins TRBV5-1 to TRBJ2-7; tentatively, D is TRBD2 (5 bases). CDR1 and CDR2 from the germline V gene are SGHRS and YFSETQ. Trimming took 4 bases from V and 7 from J, leaving 24 bases between them. CDR3 length: 16 residues. CDR3 sequence (DNA): TGCGCCAGCAGCCTTCCCGAAGGGAGTGGTTCAAAGGAGCAGTACTTC. It encodes CASSLPEGSGSKEQYF.

The chain combines TRBV29-1 with TRBJ2-1, with 7 positions matching TRBD2. Unmatched junction bases numbered 6, after V lost 7 bases and J lost 3 bases. This CDR3 has 13 residues. CDR1 is SQVTM, CDR2 ANQGSEA, per germline. In nucleotides, the CDR3 is TGCAGCGGAGGACTAGGTAGCTACAATGAGCAGTTCTTC. Amino acids: CSGGLGSYNEQFF.